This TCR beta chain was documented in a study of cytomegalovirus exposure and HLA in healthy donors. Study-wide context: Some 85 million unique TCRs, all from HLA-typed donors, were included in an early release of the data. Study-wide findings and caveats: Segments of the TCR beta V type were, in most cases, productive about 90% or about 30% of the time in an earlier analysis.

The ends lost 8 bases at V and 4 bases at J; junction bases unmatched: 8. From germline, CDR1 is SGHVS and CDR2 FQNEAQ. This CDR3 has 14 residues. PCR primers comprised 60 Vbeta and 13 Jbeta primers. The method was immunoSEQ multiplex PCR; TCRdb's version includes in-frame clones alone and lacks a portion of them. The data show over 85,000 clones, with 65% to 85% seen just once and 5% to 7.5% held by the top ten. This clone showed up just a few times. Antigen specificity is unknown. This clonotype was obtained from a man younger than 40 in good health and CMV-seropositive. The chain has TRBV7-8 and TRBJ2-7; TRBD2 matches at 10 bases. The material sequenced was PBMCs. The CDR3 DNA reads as TGTGCCAGCTGTAGGGCTAGCGGGAGTTACGAGCAGTACTTC. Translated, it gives CASCRASGSYEQYF.